A single sample is the source of the 27 T cell receptor beta chains below, sequenced in a study of early T cells in non-severe SARS-CoV-2 infection. Via MiXCR, TCRdb re-called the 5' RACE reads, giving one row per CDR3 protein. The data contain 50,000 or so distinct CDR3 sequences, roughly 13% of them singletons. Input material: whole blood. Receptors were obtained from an adult who was a healthcare worker with PCR-confirmed SARS-CoV-2 infection or an uninfected control (not recorded which).

There are many counts of this clonotype. V is TRBV3-1 and J is TRBJ1-1; tentatively, D is TRBD1 (5 bases). The CDR3 is 13 residues long. Trimming cost V 3 bases and J 1 base, with 6 bases left between them. Germline V gene data show CDR1 as LGHDT and CDR2 as YNNKEL (reference sequence). CDR3: CASSHGANTEAFF. CDR3 DNA sequence: TGTGCCAGCAGCCATGGGGCGAACACTGAAGCTTTCTTT.

This clonotype was observed a handful of times. This chain uses TRBV9 with TRBJ2-5; D remains unclear. The CDR3 sequence is 13 residues long. V was clipped by 4 bases and J by 4 bases, with 11 bases between them. Looked up from germline, CDR1 is SGDLS and CDR2 is YYNGEE. The CDR3 here is CASSPLWGETQYF. CDR3 coding DNA: TGTGCCAGCAGCCCTTTGTGGGGAGAGACCCAGTACTTC.

V and J are TRBV12-3 or TRBV12-4 and TRBJ1-5; D remains ambiguous. V was clipped by 1 base and J by 7 bases, with 8 bases between them. The CDR3 is made up of 13 amino acids. The CDR3 sequence: CASSLVSYQPQHF. CDR3 coding DNA: TGTGCCAGCAGTTTAGTTTCATACCAGCCCCAGCATTTT.

This clonotype was counted a few times. This chain joins TRBV7-3 and TRBJ2-2; no clear D gene. CDR1 and CDR2 from the germline V gene are SGHTA and FQGTGA. V was clipped by 4 bases and J by 7 bases, with 13 bases between them. This CDR3 region has 14 residues. CDR3 in amino acids: CASSWNPRDGELFF. In DNA, the CDR3 is TGTGCCAGCAGCTGGAATCCTAGGGACGGGGAGCTGTTTTTT.

This clonotype was counted between two and nine times. This chain connects TRBV18 to TRBJ2-3; 12 positions match TRBD2. The CDR3 extends over 16 amino acids. Germline V lookup: CDR1 KGHSH, CDR2 LQKENI. The J segment lost 5 bases and the V segment lost 5 bases, leaving 8 bases of the junction unmatched. CDR3 in DNA: TGTGCCAGCTCATCGACTAGCGGGAGTGGGTTAGATACGCAGTATTTT. It codes for CASSSTSGSGLDTQYF.

The chain uses TRBV7-9 and TRBJ1-2; no definite D call. The CDR3 is 13 amino acids. CDR1 is SEHNR and CDR2 is FQNEAQ in the germline V gene (reference sequence). Trimming removed 1 base at V and 7 bases at J, with 10 bases between. In DNA form, the CDR3 reads TGTGCCAGCAGCTTAGACAGTGTGAGTGGCTACACCTTC. It encodes CASSLDSVSGYTF.

This clonotype was counted between two and nine times. This chain joins TRBV29-1 and TRBJ2-7; 10 positions agree with TRBD1. Germline V CDR1 and CDR2: SQVTM, ANQGSEA. The ends lost 0 bases at V and 4 bases at J; junction bases unmatched: 6. The CDR3 loop spans 15 amino acids. The CDR3 DNA reads TGCAGCGTTGAAGATGACACGGGACAGGGGTACGAGCAGTACTTC. Translated: CSVEDDTGQGYEQYF.

V usage is TRBV6-2 or TRBV6-3 and J usage is TRBJ2-2; no reliable D call. V lost 6 bases, J lost 8 bases, and 7 bases lay in between. Germline lookup yields CDR1 MNHEY and CDR2 SVGEGT. The CDR3 runs 11 residues. In DNA, the CDR3 is TGTGCCAGCAGCCCAACGGGGGAGCTGTTTTTT. This encodes CASSPTGELFF.

This clonotype was found many times. The CDR3 DNA reads TGTGCCAGCTCGAGGGAGGTCGGCACTGAAGCTTTCTTT. As protein: CASSREVGTEAFF. The rearrangement joins TRBV6-4 to TRBJ1-1, with D hard to call. Trimming took 8 bases from V and 4 from J, leaving 14 bases between them. Per germline, CDR1 MRHNA and CDR2 SNTAGT. This CDR3 comprises 13 residues.

The V and J genes are TRBV6-1 and TRBJ1-4, with D uncertain. This CDR3 is 14 amino acids long. CDR1 and CDR2 from the germline V gene are MNHNS and SASEGT. V was cut by 6 bases and J by 10 bases, with 18 bases left in between. The CDR3 loop is CASRGPVSLTKLFF. The CDR3 nucleotides are TGTGCCAGCAGAGGGCCAGTTAGTTTGACAAAACTGTTTTTT.

This clonotype was counted ten times or more. The V gene is TRBV28, the J gene TRBJ1-3; D ambiguous. Trimming pared 5 bases from V and 0 bases from J, leaving 14 bases between. This CDR3 is built from 16 residues. Germline V gene lookup returns CDR1 MDHEN and CDR2 SYDVKM. CDR3: CASSRPRHLSGNTIYF. The CDR3, as DNA: TGTGCCAGCAGTCGTCCGAGACACCTCTCTGGAAACACCATATATTTT.

This clonotype has a handful of counts. The rearrangement links TRBV29-1 to TRBJ1-1; TRBD1 matches 7 bases. Germline assignment: CDR1 SQVTM and CDR2 ANQGSEA. The CDR3 spans 12 residues. V lost 6 bases and J lost 3; bases outside the gene matches: 4. CDR3 protein: CSVNRGDTEAFF. The DNA of the CDR3 is TGCAGCGTAAACAGGGGAGACACTGAAGCTTTCTTT. Drawing the rest from reference TRBV29-1 and TRBJ1-1, the complete variable domain is SAVISQKPSRDICQRGTSLTIQCQVDSQVTMMFWYRQQPGQSLTLIATANQGSEATYESGFVIDKFPISRPNLTFSTLTVSNMSPEDSSIYLCSVNRGDTEAFFGQGTRLTVV.

This clonotype rates as medium-sized. The V call is TRBV4-1, the J call TRBJ1-2; 7 nucleotides line up with TRBD1. V was pared by 0 bases and J by 8 bases, with 9 bases of the junction left unmatched. Germline values: CDR1 MGHRA, CDR2 YSYEKL. The CDR3 has 15 residues. CDR3 sequence: CASSQESTGLAGYTF. The CDR3 DNA is TGCGCCAGCAGCCAAGAATCGACAGGGCTAGCGGGCTACACCTTC.

This clonotype was recorded at least ten times. This rearrangement joins TRBV3-1 to TRBJ1-5, with 7 bases that match TRBD1. Germline lookup yields CDR1 LGHDT and CDR2 YNNKEL (reference sequence). Germline trimming cut 3 bases from V and 9 bases from J; bases unmatched to any gene: 8. The CDR3 has 14 amino acids. The CDR3 DNA sequence: TGTGCCAGCAGCCAGTCGACAGGGCTCTGGCCCCAGCATTTT. The encoded protein is CASSQSTGLWPQHF.

The table lists this clonotype with many counts. V usage is TRBV28 and J usage is TRBJ2-7, with D perhaps TRBD1 or TRBD2 (5 bases each). The length of the CDR3 is 12 residues. Germline CDR1 MDHEN, CDR2 SYDVKM. The ends were cut back, 5 bases at V and 6 bases at J, with 11 bases in the middle. CDR3 sequence (DNA): TGTGCCAGCAGTCTCGGGACGCTCGAGCAGTACTTC. Amino acid sequence: CASSLGTLEQYF.

Only a few counts were recorded for this clonotype. This chain uses TRBV25-1 with TRBJ2-3; no reliable D call. Trimming cost V 1 base and J 5 bases, with 10 bases left between them. Germline CDR1 and CDR2: MGHDK and SYGVNS. CDR3 length equals 14 residues. In DNA form, the CDR3 reads TGTGCCAGCAGTGAATTTGGAACAGAAGATACGCAGTATTTT. Its translation is CASSEFGTEDTQYF.

The chain joins TRBV6-5 to TRBJ1-5; D ambiguous. V was cut by 5 bases and J by 2 bases, with 13 bases left in between. CDR3 length: 15 amino acids. Germline loops: CDR1 MNHEY, CDR2 SVGAGI. This chain's CDR3 is CASSRTIGGNQPQHF. The CDR3 bases are TGTGCCAGCAGTAGGACTATCGGAGGCAATCAGCCCCAGCATTTT.

The chain carries TRBV10-1 and TRBJ2-7, with 8 bases that match TRBD1. Germline-derived CDR1 and CDR2 are WNHNN and SYGVQD (reference sequence). The V segment lost 4 bases and the J segment 6 bases; nucleotides outside the gene matches: 8. The CDR3 is 14 amino acids. CDR3 nucleotides: TGCGCCAGCAGTGCTTCGGACAGGGCTAGCGAGCAGTACTTC. It yields the protein CASSASDRASEQYF.

The rearrangement links TRBV11-2 to TRBJ1-2, with unresolved D. The CDR3 has 13 residues. Looked up from germline, CDR1 is SGHAT and CDR2 is FQNNGV. V lost 1 base and J lost 2, with 5 bases in between. Here the CDR3 reads CASSLGKNYGYTF. DNA for the CDR3: TGTGCCAGCAGCTTAGGCAAAAACTATGGCTACACCTTC.

This clonotype was observed a few times. The chain recombines TRBV6-5 with TRBJ2-2; D perhaps matches TRBD1 (6 bases). From germline, CDR1 is MNHEY and CDR2 SVGAGI. V was pared by 2 bases and J by 3 bases, with 13 bases between. The CDR3 has 16 residues. CDR3 loop: CASSYGQGRDTGELFF. In nucleotides, the CDR3 is TGTGCCAGCAGTTACGGGCAGGGGCGCGACACCGGGGAGCTGTTTTTT.

Ten or more counts support this clonotype. The chain carries TRBV29-1 and TRBJ2-3; no reliable D call. The ends were cut back, 6 bases at V and 1 base at J, with 8 bases in the middle. This CDR3 contains 12 residues. The germline CDR1 and CDR2 sequences are SQVTM and ANQGSEA. In nucleotides, the CDR3 is TGCAGCGTCGCAGATGGCACAGATACGCAGTATTTT. Translation: CSVADGTDTQYF.

A note on this clonotype: It may be a read error: a sequence one base away is much more abundant. The V call is TRBV6-6, the J call TRBJ1-2, with TRBD1 as a possible D gene (6 bases). CDR1 and CDR2 from the germline V gene are MNHNY and SVGAGI (reference sequence). This CDR3 is built from 12 residues. The CDR3 protein is CASSGGQDGYSF. The CDR3 DNA follows: TGTGCCAGCAGTGGGGGGCAGGATGGCTACTCCTTC.

In its sample, this clonotype was seen a few times. This sequence joins TRBV12-3 or TRBV12-4 and TRBJ1-3, with D unclear. V lost 10 bases to trimming and J lost 0 bases, with 10 bases between them. This CDR3 contains 13 residues. The CDR3 protein is CATRVSSGNTIYF. The CDR3 DNA reads TGTGCCACTCGAGTTAGCTCTGGAAACACCATATATTTT.

This clonotype came up many times. The V call is TRBV12-3 or TRBV12-4, the J call TRBJ1-1, with 11 bases matching TRBD1. J gave up 3 bases and V 5 bases, and 14 bases lay outside the gene matches. This CDR3 has 18 residues. The CDR3 here is CASSLSPRTGGSHTEAFF. The CDR3 coding sequence is TGTGCCAGCAGTCTATCCCCCAGGACAGGGGGCTCTCACACTGAAGCTTTCTTT.

The J gene is TRBJ1-1, the V gene TRBV7-9; D is possibly TRBD1 (5 bases). CDR3 length: 14 amino acids. V lost 1 base to trimming and J lost 4 bases, with 10 bases between them. CDR1 is SEHNR and CDR2 is FQNEAQ in the germline V gene (reference sequence). The DNA of the CDR3 is TGTGCCAGCAGCTTAGGGCAGGGAGTCACTGAAGCTTTCTTT. Translating gives CASSLGQGVTEAFF.

In its sample, this clonotype was seen many times. The chain links TRBV4-1 to TRBJ1-1; D may be TRBD1 (6 bases). V dropped 4 bases and J dropped 2 bases, with 14 bases sitting between them. Germline CDR1 reads MGHRA; CDR2 reads YSYEKL. The CDR3 totals 15 residues. The DNA for the CDR3 is TGCGCCAGCAGCCCGAGTCCCAGGGGCAACACTGAAGCTTTCTTT. Translated, it gives CASSPSPRGNTEAFF.

The rearrangement joins TRBV5-1 to TRBJ2-3; perhaps D is TRBD1 or TRBD2 (5 bases each). Germline-derived CDR1 and CDR2 are SGHRS and YFSETQ. Trimming cost V 3 bases and J 4 bases, with 15 bases left between them. This CDR3 comprises 15 residues. CDR3: CASSSRDEESDTQYF. The CDR3 coding sequence is TGCGCCAGCAGCTCCCGGGACGAAGAGTCAGATACGCAGTATTTT.